The source of this T cell receptor beta chain is a study of molecular identifiers for immune sequencing clone quantification. TCRdb reprocessed the PCR reads with MiXCR, giving one entry per CDR3 protein. Of about 630,000 distinct CDR3 sequences detected, about 25% appear once; the ten largest clones hold around 0.78%. This CDR3 is built from 14 residues. The junction had 6 bases not matched to a gene; V was cut back by 5 bases and J by 4 bases. Looked up from germline, CDR1 is KGHSH and CDR2 is LQKENI. Sequencing was carried out using naive CD8+ T cells from blood, with Jurkat cell RNA spiked in. Subset defined: FACS-sorted CD8+CD4-CCR7+CD45RA+ naive T cells. The TCR originated in a human donor in good health. Some libraries in this study had Jurkat cell RNA spiked in. V gene TRBV18 combines with J gene TRBJ2-5, with TRBD1 matching 8 bases. The CDR3 loop reads CASSAGQGGETQYF. The CDR3 bases are TGTGCCAGCTCAGCTGGACAGGGAGGAGAGACCCAGTACTTC.